This entry lists 20 T cell receptor beta chains sequenced from one sample in a study of blood T cell repertoires in COVID-19. Assay: immunoSEQ multiplex PCR; the TCRdb copy retains only in-frame clones and omits some. The data show roughly 250,000 clones, approximately 90% seen once. Sequenced sample: PBMCs or T cells enriched from blood (not recorded which). These receptors were taken from a woman aged 18-35 years who had recovered from COVID-19.

This clone was detected only a few times. The CDR3 region is CATKGGTGFNSPLHF. The CDR3 nucleotides are TGTGCCACCAAAGGGGGGACAGGATTTAATTCACCCCTCCACTTT. The V gene is TRBV10-3, the J gene TRBJ1-6; 8 positions match TRBD1. Germline trimming cut 10 bases from V and 6 bases from J; bases unmatched to any gene: 11. The CDR3 sequence is 15 residues long. CDR1 and CDR2 (germline): ENHRY, SYGVKD.

The chain carries TRBV5-1 and TRBJ2-5, with D perhaps TRBD2 (6 bases). Trimming removed 7 bases from V and 5 bases from J, with 15 bases in between. CDR3 length: 13 amino acids. Germline-derived CDR1 and CDR2 are SGHRS and YFSETQ. CDR3 residues: CASGSGDLETQYF. The CDR3 region has the DNA TGCGCCAGCGGCTCGGGGGATCTGGAGACCCAGTACTTC.

The gene calls are TRBV24-1 and TRBJ2-1; the D gene is possibly TRBD1 (6 bases). Trimming cost V 6 bases and J 7 bases, with 9 bases left between them. Looked up from germline, CDR1 is KGHDR and CDR2 is SFDVKD. The length of the CDR3 is 12 residues. The CDR3 DNA is TGTGCCACCAGTCGGACAGCGAATGAGCAGTTCTTC. It translates to CATSRTANEQFF.

The chain couples TRBV9 to TRBJ1-2, with 11 nucleotides matching TRBD1. The V gene's germline CDR1 is SGDLS and CDR2 YYNGEE. This CDR3 contains 17 residues. Unmatched junction bases numbered 8, after V lost 3 bases and J lost 1 base. Written as DNA, the CDR3 is TGTGCCAGCAGCGCCCGCCGGGACAGGGGGGATAACTATGGCTACACCTTC. This gives the protein CASSARRDRGDNYGYTF.

The chain employs TRBV18 and TRBJ1-4, with D perhaps matching TRBD1 (5 bases). The CDR3 contains 15 residues. V was pared by 0 bases and J by 8 bases, with 13 bases between. Germline V gene sequence: CDR1 KGHSH, CDR2 LQKENI. The CDR3 nucleotides are TGTGCCAGCTCACCACCGACTCAGGGTGGCGAAAAACTGTTTTTT. Translation gives CASSPPTQGGEKLFF.

Written as DNA, the CDR3 is TGCAGCGTCCGAGAGTTCGACAGCGCCCGCTCACCCCTCCACTTT. This codes for CSVREFDSARSPLHF. The chain uses TRBV29-1 and TRBJ1-6, with D perhaps matching TRBD1 (5 bases). Germline values: CDR1 SQVTM, CDR2 ANQGSEA. The CDR3 extends over 15 amino acids. The V gene lost 6 bases and the J gene lost 10 bases, with 22 bases spanning the gap.

The chain is built from TRBV24-1 and TRBJ2-1; 7 bases map to TRBD1. The CDR3 spans 16 residues. V trimming: 3 bases; J trimming: 6 bases; junction bases outside the gene matches: 10. Germline CDR1 KGHDR, CDR2 SFDVKD. Here the CDR3 DNA reads TGTGCCACCAGTGATCCCAGAGGGGGCAGGTCCAATGAGCAGTTCTTC. This codes for CATSDPRGGRSNEQFF.

The gene calls are TRBV19 and TRBJ2-7; D is perhaps TRBD1 (6 bases). CDR1 and CDR2 (germline): LNHDA, SQIVND (reference sequence). There are 14 residues in the CDR3. Trimming took off 3 bases at V and 2 bases at J, with 11 bases between the two ends. The CDR3 sequence: CASSIRGFPYEQYF. As DNA, the CDR3 is TGTGCCAGTAGTATCAGGGGTTTCCCCTACGAGCAGTACTTC.

The chain employs TRBV5-4 and TRBJ2-3; D is perhaps TRBD1 (6 bases). V gave up 0 bases and J gave up 3 bases, with 8 bases separating them. CDR3 length equals 14 residues. The V gene's germline CDR1 is SGHNT and CDR2 YYREEE (reference sequence). CDR3 in amino acids: CASSLVGQTDTQYF. As DNA, the CDR3 is TGTGCCAGCAGCTTGGTAGGACAGACAGATACGCAGTATTTT.

This clone has just one count. V is TRBV7-6 and J is TRBJ2-1, with D possibly matching TRBD1 (6 bases). Germline lookup yields CDR1 SGHVS and CDR2 FNYEAQ. This CDR3 is built from 15 residues. V lost 0 bases, J lost 6 bases, and 12 bases lay in between. The CDR3 bases are TGTGCCAGCAGCTTAGCACAGGGTCATGTCAATGAGCAGTTCTTC. This encodes CASSLAQGHVNEQFF.

The CDR3 protein is CASRGRTSRSSETQYF. The CDR3 DNA sequence: TGTGCCAGCAGAGGCCGGACTAGCAGGAGTTCAGAGACCCAGTACTTC. This rearrangement joins TRBV13 to TRBJ2-5; TRBD2 matches 8 bases. The CDR3 loop spans 16 amino acids. The V and J ends lost 6 bases and 4 bases, in that order; junction bases with no gene match: 13. Germline CDR1 PRHDT, CDR2 FYEKMQ (reference sequence). Looking up the rest from reference TRBV13 and TRBJ2-5 gives the full variable domain: AAGVIQSPRHLIKEKRETATLKCYPIPRHDTVYWYQQGPGQDPQFLISFYEKMQSDKGSIPDRFSAQQFSDYHSELNMSSLELGDSALYFCASRGRTSRSSETQYFGPGTRLLVL.

This chain joins TRBV4-1 and TRBJ2-6; TRBD1 matches 11 bases. The CDR3 consists of 17 residues. Germline-derived CDR1 and CDR2 are MGHRA and YSYEKL. V was clipped by 6 bases and J by 1 base; unmatched bases: 5. CDR3 in amino acids: CASSPGQGASGANVLTF. CDR3 DNA sequence: TGCGCCAGCAGTCCAGGACAGGGGGCTTCTGGGGCCAACGTCCTGACTTTC.

This clone was counted a single time. The chain carries TRBV20-1 and TRBJ2-1, with 16 bases lining up with TRBD2. This CDR3 has 16 residues. Trimming at V came to 3 bases and at J to 6 bases, leaving 5 bases not matched to a gene. Germline assignment: CDR1 DFQATT and CDR2 SNEGSKA (reference sequence). CDR3 bases: TGCAGTGCTAGTTCAGGGACTAGCGGGGGGGGCAATGAGCAGTTCTTC. Its translation is CSASSGTSGGGNEQFF.

The chain carries TRBV2 and TRBJ1-4, with TRBD1 matching over 9 bases. Germline values: CDR1 SNHLY, CDR2 FYNNEI. The junction had 8 bases not matched to a gene; V was cut back by 6 bases and J by 9 bases. This CDR3 is built from 14 residues. The CDR3 region has the DNA TGTGCCAGCAGACCGGACAGGGGAGAAAAAAAACTGTTTTTT. Its translation: CASRPDRGEKKLFF.

A word on this clone: The sample holds other DNA sequences that translate to the same CDR3. This sequence joins TRBV5-1 and TRBJ2-1; 8 nucleotides line up with TRBD2. CDR1 is SGHRS, CDR2 YFSETQ, per germline. There are 15 residues in the CDR3. The V gene end was trimmed by 2 bases and the J gene end by 4 bases; junction bases not matched to a gene: 5. The CDR3 here is CASSFGLADYNEQFF. DNA of the CDR3: TGCGCCAGCAGCTTCGGACTAGCAGATTACAATGAGCAGTTCTTC. Full variable domain (rest looked up from reference TRBV5-1 and TRBJ2-1): KAGVTQTPRYLIKTRGQQVTLSCSPISGHRSVSWYQQTPGQGLQFLFEYFSETQRNKGNFPGRFSGRQFSNSRSEMNVSTLELGDSALYLCASSFGLADYNEQFFGPGTRLTVL.

The V gene is TRBV19, the J gene TRBJ1-4, with D possibly being TRBD1 (5 bases). V lost 2 bases, J lost 8 bases, and 15 bases lay in between. The CDR3 totals 15 residues. Germline-derived CDR1 and CDR2 are LNHDA and SQIVND (reference sequence). DNA of the CDR3: TGTGCCAGTAGTATAACGGAAAGGGGACTCGAAAAACTGTTTTTT. It is translated as CASSITERGLEKLFF.

The rearrangement joins TRBV3-1 (or the pseudogene TRBV3-2) to TRBJ1-2; 7 bases map to TRBD1. V was pared by 1 base and J by 8 bases, with 4 bases of the junction left unmatched. CDR1 is LGHDT, CDR2 YNNKEL, per germline (reference sequence). The length of the CDR3 is 13 residues. The CDR3 DNA reads as TGTGCCAGCAGCCAAGTCCCGGGACAGGGCTACACCTTC. Encoded protein: CASSQVPGQGYTF.

In the case of this clone: Other nucleotide sequences from this sample produce the same CDR3. The rearrangement joins TRBV5-4 to TRBJ2-7, with D perhaps TRBD2 (6 bases). Germline assignment: CDR1 SGHNT and CDR2 YYREEE (reference sequence). This CDR3 region has 14 residues. V shed 3 bases and J shed 1 base, with 11 bases lying between them. In nucleotides, the CDR3 is TGTGCCAGCAGCTCCCGGGACTCTTCCTACGAGCAGTACTTC. It translates to CASSSRDSSYEQYF. Complete variable domain (other parts from reference TRBV5-4 and TRBJ2-7): ETGVTQSPTHLIKTRGQQVTLRCSSQSGHNTVSWYQQALGQGPQFIFQYYREEENGRGNFPPRFSGLQFPNYSSELNVNALELDDSALYLCASSSRDSSYEQYFGPGTRLTVT.

This rearrangement joins TRBV28 to TRBJ1-5; TRBD1 matches 12 bases. With 5 bases clipped from V and 4 bases from J, the junction kept 12 bases outside the gene matches. CDR1 and CDR2 from the germline V gene are MDHEN and SYDVKM. This CDR3 spans 18 amino acids. CDR3 DNA: TGTGCCAGCAGTCTCCCGGGACAGGGGGCTTGGGGGAATCAGCCCCAGCATTTT. It specifies CASSLPGQGAWGNQPQHF. The full variable domain, rest sourced from reference TRBV28 and TRBJ1-5, is DVKVTQSSRYLVKRTGEKVFLECVQDMDHENMFWYRQDPGLGLRLIYFSYDVKMKEKGDIPEGYSVSREKKERFSLILESASTNQTSMYLCASSLPGQGAWGNQPQHFGDGTRLSIL.

V gene TRBV15 combines with J gene TRBJ2-7; 7 nucleotides agree with TRBD1. The CDR3 contains 16 residues. Germline V lookup: CDR1 LNHNV, CDR2 YYDKDF (reference sequence). J gave up 3 bases and V 4 bases, and 12 bases lay outside the gene matches. CDR3 in DNA: TGTGCCACCAGCACCCCAGACAGGGCGGACCACTACGAGCAGTACTTC. This translates into CATSTPDRADHYEQYF.